Sequencing of this TCR beta chain was carried out in a study of T cells in Graves' hyperthyroidism and ophthalmopathy. Study background: Peripheral blood was obtained at initial diagnosis, preceding any treatment.

Amplification of TCR beta CDR3 regions was performed using RNA transcripts as template. Primed by the HTBI set, a first-round RT-PCR was run on the TCR CDR3. TCRdb fed the multiplex PCR reads into MiXCR, producing one record per CDR3 protein. The table lists fewer than 250,000 distinct CDR3 sequences, over 15% of them singletons. Whole-study findings and limits: Through a model of 13 V-J features, ophthalmopathy was separated from stable hyperthyroidism.

The germline V gene encodes CDR1 LNHDA and CDR2 SQIVND (reference sequence). The CDR3 sequence is 15 residues long. After removal of 3 bases from V and 12 bases from J, the junction contained 14 bases not matched to a gene. This clonotype was seen a handful of times. Its antigen is unidentified. The sample consisted of blood. The sequence was collected from a woman between 18 and 29 years old with Graves' ophthalmopathy. The chain links TRBV19 to TRBJ2-1; TRBD2 agrees at 7 bases. DNA of the CDR3: TGTGCCAGTAGTATGGGGGGGGGAGGCGGACCTGTGCAGTTCTTC. It encodes CASSMGGGGGPVQFF.